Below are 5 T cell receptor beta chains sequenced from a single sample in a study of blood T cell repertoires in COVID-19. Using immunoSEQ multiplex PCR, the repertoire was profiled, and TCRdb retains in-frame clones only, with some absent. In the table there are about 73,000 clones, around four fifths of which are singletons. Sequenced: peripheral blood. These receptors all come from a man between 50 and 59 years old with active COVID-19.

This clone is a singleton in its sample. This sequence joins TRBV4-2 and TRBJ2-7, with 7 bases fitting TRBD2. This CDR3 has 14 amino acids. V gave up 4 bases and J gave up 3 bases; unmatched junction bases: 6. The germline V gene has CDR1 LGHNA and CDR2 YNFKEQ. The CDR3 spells CASSRPGTNYEQYF. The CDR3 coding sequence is TGTGCCAGCAGCCGTCCCGGGACTAACTACGAGCAGTACTTC.

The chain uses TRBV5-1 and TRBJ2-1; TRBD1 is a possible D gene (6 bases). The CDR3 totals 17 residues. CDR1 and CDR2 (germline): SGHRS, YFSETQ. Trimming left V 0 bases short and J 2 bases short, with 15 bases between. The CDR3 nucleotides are TGCGCCAGCAGCTTGGGCATATTCAGGGGACCCTACAATGAGCAGTTCTTC. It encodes CASSLGIFRGPYNEQFF.

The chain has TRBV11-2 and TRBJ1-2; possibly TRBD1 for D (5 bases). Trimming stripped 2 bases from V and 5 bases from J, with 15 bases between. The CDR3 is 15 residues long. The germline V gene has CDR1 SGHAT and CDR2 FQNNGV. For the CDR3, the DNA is TGTGCCAGCAGCTTACGGGGGGGGTATAGGTATGGCTACACCTTC. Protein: CASSLRGGYRYGYTF.

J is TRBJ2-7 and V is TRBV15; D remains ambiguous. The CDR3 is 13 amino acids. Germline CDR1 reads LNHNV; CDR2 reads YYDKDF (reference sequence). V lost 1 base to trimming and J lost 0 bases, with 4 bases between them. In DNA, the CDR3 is TGTGCCACCAGCAGAGTTAGCTCCTACGAGCAGTACTTC. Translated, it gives CATSRVSSYEQYF.

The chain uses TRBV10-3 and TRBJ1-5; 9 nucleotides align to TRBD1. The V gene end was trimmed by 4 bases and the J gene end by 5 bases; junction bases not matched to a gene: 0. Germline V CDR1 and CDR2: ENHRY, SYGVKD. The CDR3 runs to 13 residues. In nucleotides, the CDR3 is TGTGCCATCAGTGGACAGGGGGATCAGCCCCAGCATTTT. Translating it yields CAISGQGDQPQHF.